Following are 8 T cell receptor beta chains from one sample sequenced in a study of CD8+ T cells in alopecia areata. The treatment: oral pan-JAK inhibitor, 5-10 mg twice daily. The sequencing template was cDNA reverse transcribed from extracted RNA. Method: immunoSEQ multiplex PCR; TCRdb's copy keeps in-frame clones and lacks some. The sample records 150,000 to 200,000 clones, approximately 61% being singletons. The sample in question was CD4+ T cells sorted from blood, obtained at week 24, from a patient treated with tofacitinib. These receptors all stem from a human donor with alopecia areata.

The V and J genes are TRBV29-1 and TRBJ2-1; D perhaps matches TRBD2 (6 bases). The CDR3 has 10 amino acids. V lost 6 bases and J lost 12, with 12 bases in between. Germline CDR1 is SQVTM and CDR2 is ANQGSEA. The CDR3 DNA follows: TGCAGCGTCAGCCGGGACTGGCAGTTCTTC. This encodes CSVSRDWQFF.

The V gene is TRBV19, the J gene TRBJ1-5; the D is unclear. Looked up from germline, CDR1 is LNHDA and CDR2 is SQIVND (reference sequence). Trimming stripped 9 bases from V and 4 bases from J, with 10 bases between. This CDR3 spans 12 amino acids. CDR3 loop: CASAKLNQPQHF. The CDR3 nucleotides are TGTGCCAGCGCGAAATTAAATCAGCCCCAGCATTTT.

In this sample, this clone turned up a few times. The V gene is TRBV12-5, the J gene TRBJ1-6; 7 positions agree with TRBD1. Germline CDR1 reads LGHNT; CDR2 reads FRNRAP. This CDR3 spans 16 amino acids. V shed 0 bases, J shed 2 bases, and the junction held 1 base outside the gene matches. This CDR3 reads CASGLVGTAYNSPLHF. The CDR3 DNA follows: TGTGCTAGTGGTTTGGTAGGGACAGCCTATAATTCACCCCTCCACTTT.

This clone appeared a few times. The CDR3 spells CSVTTGNPPIGYTF. The CDR3 DNA follows: TGCAGCGTGACTACAGGGAACCCCCCCATTGGCTACACCTTC. This chain links TRBV29-1 with TRBJ1-2; D possibly corresponds to TRBD1 (6 bases). The CDR3 is made up of 14 amino acids. V was trimmed by 6 bases and J by 7 bases, leaving 21 bases between them. Germline CDR1 reads SQVTM; CDR2 reads ANQGSEA. Looking up the rest from reference TRBV29-1 and TRBJ1-2 gives the full variable domain: SAVISQKPSRDICQRGTSLTIQCQVDSQVTMMFWYRQQPGQSLTLIATANQGSEATYESGFVIDKFPISRPNLTFSTLTVSNMSPEDSSIYLCSVTTGNPPIGYTFGSGTRLTVV.

The chain joins TRBV5-1 to TRBJ2-5; D unresolved. In germline, CDR1 is SGHRS, CDR2 YFSETQ. This CDR3 is built from 14 residues. Trimming stripped 1 base from V and 5 bases from J, with 12 bases between. In DNA form, the CDR3 reads TGCGCCAGCAGCTTGTCTTTGGCCGGGGAGACCCAGTACTTC. Translation: CASSLSLAGETQYF.

V and J are TRBV11-3 and TRBJ2-7, with D hard to call. This CDR3 is 12 amino acids long. V was trimmed by 0 bases and J by 1 base, leaving 1 base between them. Germline assignment: CDR1 SGHNT and CDR2 YENEEA. CDR3 sequence reads: CASSLESYEQYF. The CDR3 DNA follows: TGTGCCAGCAGCTTAGAGTCCTACGAGCAGTACTTC.

The chain recombines TRBV9 with TRBJ1-1; TRBD1 might be the D (5 bases). This CDR3 region has 13 residues. V was pared by 2 bases and J by 8 bases, with 13 bases between. Germline V CDR1 and CDR2: SGDLS, YYNGEE. The DNA of the CDR3 is TGTGCCAGCAGCGTGTACCTGAGGGGAGAAGCTTTCTTT. This translates into CASSVYLRGEAFF. The full variable domain, rest sourced from reference TRBV9 and TRBJ1-1, is DSGVTQTPKHLITATGQRVTLRCSPRSGDLSVYWYQQSLDQGLQFLIQYYNGEERAKGNILERFSAQQFPDLHSELNLSSLELGDSALYFCASSVYLRGEAFFGQGTRLTVV.

The rearrangement uses TRBV2 and TRBJ2-7; 10 bases match TRBD1. Germline lookup yields CDR1 SNHLY and CDR2 FYNNEI. After removal of 6 bases from V and 4 bases from J, the junction contained 3 bases not matched to a gene. The CDR3 is 13 residues long. The CDR3 loop is CASRTDRGYEQYF. In nucleotides, the CDR3 is TGTGCCAGCAGAACGGACAGGGGGTACGAGCAGTACTTC.